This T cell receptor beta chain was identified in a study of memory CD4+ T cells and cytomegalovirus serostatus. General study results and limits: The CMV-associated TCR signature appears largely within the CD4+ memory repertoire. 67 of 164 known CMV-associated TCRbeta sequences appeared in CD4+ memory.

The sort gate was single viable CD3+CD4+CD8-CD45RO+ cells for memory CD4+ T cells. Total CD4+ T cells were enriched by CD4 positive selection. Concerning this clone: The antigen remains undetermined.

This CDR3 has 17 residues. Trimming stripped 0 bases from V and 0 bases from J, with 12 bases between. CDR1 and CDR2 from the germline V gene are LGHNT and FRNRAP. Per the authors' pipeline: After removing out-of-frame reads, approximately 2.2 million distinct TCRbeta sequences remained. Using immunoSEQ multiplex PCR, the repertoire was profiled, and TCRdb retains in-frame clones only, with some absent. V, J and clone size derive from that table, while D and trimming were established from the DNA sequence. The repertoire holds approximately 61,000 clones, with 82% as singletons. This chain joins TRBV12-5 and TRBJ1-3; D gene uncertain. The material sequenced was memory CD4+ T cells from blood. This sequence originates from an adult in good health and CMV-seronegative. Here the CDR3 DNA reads TGTGCTAGTGGTTTGGTATTAGGAGGGCACTCTGGAAACACCATATATTTT. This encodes CASGLVLGGHSGNTIYF.